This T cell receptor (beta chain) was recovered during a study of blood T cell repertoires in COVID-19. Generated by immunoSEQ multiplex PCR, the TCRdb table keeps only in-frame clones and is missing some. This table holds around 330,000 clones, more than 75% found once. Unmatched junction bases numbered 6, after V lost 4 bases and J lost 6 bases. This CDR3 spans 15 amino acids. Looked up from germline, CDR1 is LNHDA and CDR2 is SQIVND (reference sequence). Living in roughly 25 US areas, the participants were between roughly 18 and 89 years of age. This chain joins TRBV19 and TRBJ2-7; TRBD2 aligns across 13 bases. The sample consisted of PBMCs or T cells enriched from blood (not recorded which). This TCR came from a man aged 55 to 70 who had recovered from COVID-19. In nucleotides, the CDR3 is TGTGCCAGTAGTACCTATGGGACTAGCGGGGCCGAGCAGTACTTC. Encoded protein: CASSTYGTSGAEQYF.